The next 15 T cell receptor beta chains were all read from a single sample in a study of CD8+ T cells in alopecia areata. Reverse transcribed after extraction, RNA yielded cDNA as the sequencing template. Assay: immunoSEQ multiplex PCR; the TCRdb copy retains only in-frame clones and omits some. The sample has 150,000 or so clones; 40% to 50% are singletons. Sequencing was done on a sample of CD4+ T cells sorted from blood. The receptors originated from a human donor with alopecia areata.

The chain employs TRBV29-1 and TRBJ1-1; 7 bases fit TRBD1. CDR1 and CDR2 from the germline V gene are SQVTM and ANQGSEA. This CDR3 contains 16 residues. The ends lost 5 bases at V and 0 bases at J; junction bases unmatched: 12. This CDR3 reads CSVRPFTGVMNTEAFF. DNA of the CDR3: TGCAGCGTTCGGCCTTTTACAGGGGTAATGAACACTGAAGCTTTCTTT.

With regard to this clone: Other DNA sequences in this specimen translate into the identical CDR3. V is TRBV6-1 and J is TRBJ2-1, with no clear D. The CDR3 is 10 residues long. Germline V gene lookup returns CDR1 MNHNS and CDR2 SASEGT. V was cut by 3 bases and J by 6 bases, with 0 bases left in between. The CDR3 DNA is TGTGCCAGCAGTGACAATGAGCAGTTCTTC. It encodes CASSDNEQFF.

This clone was counted between two and nine times. The chain combines TRBV5-1 with TRBJ2-3, with D tentatively TRBD1 (7 bases). From germline, CDR1 is SGHRS and CDR2 YFSETQ. The V end was cut by 3 bases, the J end by 2 bases, with 13 bases between. There are 15 residues in the CDR3. The CDR3 loop reads CASSYLEGATDTQYF. The CDR3 DNA reads as TGCGCCAGCAGCTATCTGGAGGGGGCCACAGATACGCAGTATTTT.

V gene TRBV29-1 combines with J gene TRBJ1-1; D is undetermined. The CDR3 extends over 16 amino acids. Looked up from germline, CDR1 is SQVTM and CDR2 is ANQGSEA. The V end lost 4 bases, the J end lost 4 bases, and 22 bases lay between the germline ends. In DNA form, the CDR3 reads TGCAGCGTTGTGCCCCTGTTCAACAAAGTTGCCACTGAAGCTTTCTTT. This codes for CSVVPLFNKVATEAFF.

The CDR3 is CASSAIVGIEQYF. CDR3 coding DNA: TGCGCCAGCAGCGCGATCGTCGGTATCGAGCAGTACTTC. The chain links TRBV5-1 to TRBJ2-7; D remains unclear. The CDR3 runs to 13 residues. Trimming took 4 bases from V and 6 from J, leaving 14 bases between them. Germline CDR1 is SGHRS and CDR2 is YFSETQ.

This clone showed up just a few times. J is TRBJ1-2 and V is TRBV6-5; tentatively, D is TRBD1 (6 bases). Per the germline V gene, CDR1 is MNHEY and CDR2 is SVGAGI. The CDR3 sequence is 16 residues long. V was pared by 3 bases and J by 3 bases, with 17 bases between. CDR3 loop: CASSYGSGGRYYGYTF. The CDR3, as DNA: TGTGCCAGCAGTTATGGGTCGGGGGGGCGGTACTATGGCTACACCTTC.

V is TRBV7-3 and J is TRBJ2-7, with 7 bases that match TRBD2. Per germline, CDR1 SGHTA and CDR2 FQGTGA. This CDR3 is built from 13 residues. V trimming: 2 bases; J trimming: 6 bases; junction bases outside the gene matches: 4. CDR3 sequence: CASSLLSGGEQYF. The CDR3 DNA reads TGTGCCAGCAGCTTACTGTCGGGAGGCGAGCAGTACTTC.

The sample holds a few counts of this clone. The J gene is TRBJ2-5, the V gene TRBV28; 7 positions agree with TRBD1. The J call may be mistaken, given a closer DNA end match to TRBJ2-7. The CDR3 runs 14 residues. Germline V CDR1 and CDR2: MDHEN, SYDVKM. The CDR3: CASSYPGQTYEQYF. As DNA, the CDR3 is TGTGCCAGCAGTTATCCGGGACAGACCTACGAGCAGTACTTC.

The chain carries TRBV4-1 and TRBJ2-1; 10 positions agree with TRBD2. This CDR3 has 14 residues. The V gene's germline CDR1 is MGHRA and CDR2 YSYEKL. The V segment lost 2 bases and the J segment 12 bases; nucleotides outside the gene matches: 7. CDR3 sequence reads: CASSQSGRAVGQFF. CDR3 bases: TGCGCCAGCAGCCAAAGCGGGAGGGCCGTCGGGCAGTTCTTC.

This clone was detected a few times. This chain joins TRBV28 and TRBJ2-2, with 9 bases lining up with TRBD2. Trimming removed 9 bases from V and 2 bases from J; junction bases left unmatched: 7. The CDR3 extends over 15 amino acids. Germline lookup yields CDR1 MDHEN and CDR2 SYDVKM. The CDR3 DNA is TGTGCCAGGGGGAAGGGACTAGCTAACACCGGGGAGCTGTTTTTT. Amino acid sequence: CARGKGLANTGELFF. The full variable domain, its missing parts supplied by reference TRBV28 and TRBJ2-2, is DVKVTQSSRYLVKRTGEKVFLECVQDMDHENMFWYRQDPGLGLRLIYFSYDVKMKEKGDIPEGYSVSREKKERFSLILESASTNQTSMYLCARGKGLANTGELFFGEGSRLTVL.

This clone was observed a handful of times. The J gene is TRBJ2-2, the V gene TRBV2; D might be TRBD2 (6 bases). V was trimmed by 6 bases and J by 2 bases, leaving 10 bases between them. The length of the CDR3 is 14 residues. CDR1 is SNHLY, CDR2 FYNNEI, per germline. The CDR3 reads CASRDSGNTGELFF. CDR3 DNA: TGTGCCAGCAGAGATAGCGGAAACACCGGGGAGCTGTTTTTT.

Concerning this clone itself: The identical CDR3 is also encoded by other nucleotide sequences in the sample. The chain has TRBV29-1 and TRBJ2-5; D remains unclear. The CDR3 length is 10 residues. Trimming left V 4 bases short and J 4 bases short, with 4 bases between. Germline V gene sequence: CDR1 SQVTM, CDR2 ANQGSEA. The CDR3 region is CSVGPETQYF. In nucleotides, the CDR3 is TGCAGCGTTGGGCCAGAGACCCAGTACTTC.

This chain uses TRBV7-2 with TRBJ2-5, with 9 bases fitting TRBD1. Germline V CDR1 and CDR2: SGHTA, FQGNSA. The V and J ends lost 4 bases and 8 bases, in that order; junction bases with no gene match: 14. This CDR3 has 16 residues. Here the CDR3 DNA reads TGTGCCAGCAGCTACATGACAGGGGGATTTTTCGGCACCCAGTACTTC. It is translated as CASSYMTGGFFGTQYF.

The chain has TRBV7-9 and TRBJ1-1; TRBD1 might be the D (6 bases). CDR3 length: 16 residues. Germline V gives CDR1 SEHNR, CDR2 FQNEAQ (reference sequence). Deletions cut 5 bases from V and 1 base from J, with 17 bases between. This chain's CDR3 is CASSPNREGWNTEAFF. In DNA form, the CDR3 reads TGTGCCAGCAGCCCCAACAGGGAGGGGTGGAACACTGAAGCTTTCTTT.

This clone was observed a few times. The CDR3: CSAKEPEAFF. The CDR3 DNA follows: TGCAGTGCTAAGGAACCTGAAGCTTTCTTT. The chain combines TRBV20-1 with TRBJ1-1; the D is unclear. The CDR3 spans 10 residues. Looked up from germline, CDR1 is DFQATT and CDR2 is SNEGSKA (reference sequence). Trimming removed 4 bases from V and 6 bases from J, with 6 bases in between.